The 23 T cell receptor beta chains in this list originate from one sample, sequenced in a study of cytomegalovirus exposure and HLA in healthy donors. PCR employed 60 Vbeta and 13 Jbeta primers. Profiled with immunoSEQ multiplex PCR; TCRdb holds only in-frame clones, not every one. Of more than 95,000 clones in the sample, over 12% were seen once. The sequencing sample was made of PBMCs. The receptors shown here come from a female donor in good health and CMV-seronegative.

The chain combines TRBV7-6 with TRBJ2-7; TRBD2 matches at 11 bases. The germline V gene has CDR1 SGHVS and CDR2 FNYEAQ. This CDR3 contains 17 residues. V was clipped by 5 bases and J by 2 bases; unmatched bases: 11. CDR3 sequence (DNA): TGTGCCAGCAGCCAATCCCTTCTAGCGGGAGGTCCCTACGAGCAGTACTTC. Its translation: CASSQSLLAGGPYEQYF. The full variable domain, rest sourced from reference TRBV7-6 and TRBJ2-7, is GAGVSQSPRYKVTKRGQDVALRCDPISGHVSLYWYRQALGQGPEFLTYFNYEAQQDKSGLPNDRFSAERPEGSISTLTIQRTEQRDSAMYRCASSQSLLAGGPYEQYFGPGTRLTVT.

The V and J genes are TRBV5-1 and TRBJ1-1; perhaps TRBD1 as D (5 bases). The CDR3 contains 11 residues. Trimming cost V 7 bases and J 11 bases, with 15 bases left between them. The germline CDR1 and CDR2 sequences are SGHRS and YFSETQ. CDR3 coding DNA: TGCGCCAGCCGGGGGAGGGAGGCGGCTTTCTTT. This sequence encodes CASRGREAAFF.

As to this clone: Other nucleotide sequences in the sample specify the same CDR3. This chain links TRBV19 with TRBJ1-2; unclear D gene. Germline V gives CDR1 LNHDA, CDR2 SQIVND (reference sequence). V was pared by 3 bases and J by 2 bases, with 13 bases between. The CDR3 contains 15 residues. CDR3 protein: CASSIYAAGNYGYTF. DNA for the CDR3: TGTGCCAGTAGTATTTATGCGGCGGGAAACTATGGCTACACCTTC.

The J gene is TRBJ2-2, the V gene TRBV4-3; maybe TRBD1 (5 bases). V lost 4 bases to trimming and J lost 7 bases, with 13 bases between them. The CDR3 loop spans 14 amino acids. Germline CDR1 and CDR2: LGHNA and YSLEER. CDR3 region: CASSPLGAVGELFF. As DNA, the CDR3 is TGCGCCAGCAGCCCCCTTGGGGCCGTCGGGGAGCTGTTTTTT.

V gene TRBV15 combines with J gene TRBJ1-1; D ambiguous. Per germline, CDR1 LNHNV and CDR2 YYDKDF (reference sequence). This CDR3 has 15 amino acids. The germline V and J ends were trimmed by 1 base and 2 bases, with 11 bases remaining between them. CDR3 region: CATSRGRGLNTEAFF. In DNA, the CDR3 is TGTGCCACCAGCAGAGGGAGAGGGCTAAACACTGAAGCTTTCTTT.

This clone was counted only a few times. The chain employs TRBV4-1 and TRBJ1-2, with 8 bases fitting TRBD1. The V gene's germline CDR1 is MGHRA and CDR2 YSYEKL. The V segment lost 3 bases and the J segment 1 base; nucleotides outside the gene matches: 10. The CDR3 sequence is 17 residues long. The CDR3 loop reads CASSHYQGALNNYGYTF. The CDR3 bases are TGCGCCAGCAGCCACTACCAGGGGGCCCTCAATAACTATGGCTACACCTTC.

V usage is TRBV18 and J usage is TRBJ2-7; 7 nucleotides agree with TRBD2. CDR3 size: 11 residues. J was trimmed by 12 bases and V by 3 bases; bases with no gene match: 5. Per germline, CDR1 KGHSH and CDR2 LQKENI. For the CDR3, the DNA is TGTGCCAGCTCACCCGGAGGCGGGGGGTACTTC. Its translation is CASSPGGGGYF.

The V call is TRBV7-9, the J call TRBJ1-2, with 7 bases identical to TRBD1. Germline trimming cut 5 bases from V and 5 bases from J; bases unmatched to any gene: 14. This CDR3 has 16 amino acids. Germline CDR1 reads SEHNR; CDR2 reads FQNEAQ (reference sequence). The CDR3 loop is CASSALLDRARYGYTF. The CDR3 coding sequence is TGTGCCAGCAGCGCCCTACTAGACAGGGCCAGGTATGGCTACACCTTC. Using reference TRBV7-9 and TRBJ1-2 for the parts outside the CDR3, the full variable domain is DTGVSQNPRHKITKRGQNVTFRCDPISEHNRLYWYRQTLGQGPEFLTYFQNEAQLEKSRLLSDRFSAERPKGSFSTLEIQRTEQGDSAMYLCASSALLDRARYGYTFGSGTRLTVV.

The V call is TRBV29-1, the J call TRBJ2-7; the match to TRBD2 covers 15 bases. Losses at the gene ends were 5 bases for V and 2 bases for J; bases not matched to a gene: 10. CDR3 length equals 17 residues. The germline CDR1 and CDR2 sequences are SQVTM and ANQGSEA. CDR3 nucleotides: TGCAGCGTTACTCCGGGACTAGCGGGAGGTAGGGCCTACGAGCAGTACTTC. It is translated as CSVTPGLAGGRAYEQYF.

The V call is TRBV4-3, the J call TRBJ2-2, with TRBD2 identical over 9 bases. V lost 0 bases to trimming and J lost 6 bases; unmatched junction nucleotides: 5. Germline V gene data show CDR1 as LGHNA and CDR2 as YSLEER. The CDR3 loop spans 16 amino acids. The CDR3 DNA sequence: TGCGCCAGCAGCCAAGATGCGCGGGAGGGGGCCGGGGAGCTGTTTTTT. It translates to CASSQDAREGAGELFF.

The rearrangement links TRBV9 to TRBJ2-5, with D perhaps TRBD2 (5 bases). This CDR3 has 14 residues. Trimming removed 3 bases from V and 1 base from J, with 10 bases in between. The V gene's germline CDR1 is SGDLS and CDR2 YYNGEE. The CDR3 nucleotides read TGTGCCAGCAGCGAGGGAGTAGTCCAAGAGACCCAGTACTTC. This codes for CASSEGVVQETQYF.

This clone was recorded a few times. V and J are TRBV7-2 and TRBJ2-2, with a tentative D call TRBD2 (5 bases). The V gene lost 3 bases and the J gene lost 5 bases, with 7 bases spanning the gap. Germline V gene sequence: CDR1 SGHTA, CDR2 FQGNSA. The CDR3 has 13 residues. CDR3 in amino acids: CASSFAGTGELFF. The CDR3 region has the DNA TGTGCCAGCAGCTTCGCGGGTACCGGGGAGCTGTTTTTT.

This clone was observed a handful of times. The V and J genes are TRBV5-6 and TRBJ2-5; possibly TRBD1 for D (8 bases). The CDR3 length is 14 residues. V gave up 5 bases and J gave up 5 bases, with 16 bases separating them. Germline lookup yields CDR1 SGHDT and CDR2 YYEEEE. Here the CDR3 DNA reads TGTGCCAGCAGACCTGGACAGGGAGGGGAGACCCAGTACTTC. This sequence encodes CASRPGQGGETQYF.

The chain links TRBV9 to TRBJ1-1; TRBD1 might be the D (5 bases). Trimming removed 7 bases from V and 3 bases from J, with 22 bases in between. Germline CDR1 and CDR2: SGDLS and YYNGEE. The CDR3 is 16 residues long. Here the CDR3 reads CASSEGLHQGYTEAFF. The CDR3 region has the DNA TGTGCCAGCTCGGAGGGATTACACCAGGGATACACTGAAGCTTTCTTT.

This clone was seen a handful of times. The chain couples TRBV10-3 to TRBJ1-1; D is possibly TRBD1 (6 bases). This CDR3 is 13 amino acids long. Trimming shortened V by 7 bases and J by 1 base, and 10 bases separated the two germline ends. Germline CDR1 ENHRY, CDR2 SYGVKD. DNA of the CDR3: TGTGCCATCAACCCGGGACAGAACACTGAAGCTTTCTTT. This codes for CAINPGQNTEAFF.

The sample holds a few counts of this clone. The rearrangement joins TRBV5-1 to TRBJ2-2, with no clear D. This CDR3 contains 15 residues. Germline CDR1 and CDR2: SGHRS and YFSETQ. Trimming took off 0 bases at V and 5 bases at J, with 11 bases between the two ends. The CDR3, as DNA: TGCGCCAGCAGCTTGGCAGCGAGTTGGACCGGGGAGCTGTTTTTT. This codes for CASSLAASWTGELFF.

Worth noting for this clone: Lacking the conserved final phenylalanine or tryptophan, this CDR3 likely reflects a read error. The limits of the CDR3 on the DNA are not certain, so only TCRdb's listed CDR3 is given. The rearrangement joins TRBV2 to TRBJ1-3. CDR1 is SNHLY and CDR2 is FYNNEI in the germline V gene. The CDR3 sequence runs 12 residues, both termini included. The chain's CDR3 is CASSVGSRGWFV.

This clone was observed a few times. The rearrangement uses TRBV4-2 and TRBJ2-1; TRBD1 is a possible D gene (6 bases). The CDR3 runs to 12 residues. Germline-derived CDR1 and CDR2 are LGHNA and YNFKEQ. V dropped 10 bases and J dropped 3 bases, with 10 bases sitting between them. The CDR3 bases are TGTGCCACCACAGGGCTCTACAATGAGCAGTTCTTC. This encodes CATTGLYNEQFF.

V usage is TRBV28 and J usage is TRBJ2-7; 7 bases map to TRBD1. J was trimmed by 3 bases and V by 6 bases; bases with no gene match: 11. Germline V gene data show CDR1 as MDHEN and CDR2 as SYDVKM. This CDR3 spans 15 amino acids. The CDR3 DNA follows: TGTGCCAGCAGAGAAGACAGGGTAATGAACTACGAGCAGTACTTC. This gives the protein CASREDRVMNYEQYF.

This chain uses TRBV5-6 with TRBJ2-5; TRBD2 might be the D (5 bases). Gene TRBJ2-7 matches the end of the DNA better, so the J call may be wrong. CDR1 is SGHDT and CDR2 is YYEEEE in the germline V gene. CDR3 length: 14 residues. The CDR3 protein is CASSRTGSSYEQYF. The CDR3 DNA reads TGTGCCAGCAGTAGGACTGGGAGCTCCTACGAGCAGTACTTC.

This clone occurred a few times. This chain uses TRBV5-1 with TRBJ1-1; no reliable D call. With 3 bases removed from V and 6 bases from J, the gap between germline ends came to 12 bases. The germline V gene has CDR1 SGHRS and CDR2 YFSETQ. CDR3 length: 13 amino acids. The CDR3: CASSSGVFAEAFF. The CDR3 DNA reads TGCGCCAGCAGCTCGGGAGTTTTCGCTGAAGCTTTCTTT.

The V call is TRBV7-9, the J call TRBJ1-1; no reliable D call. Looked up from germline, CDR1 is SEHNR and CDR2 is FQNEAQ (reference sequence). The V end lost 1 base, the J end lost 10 bases, and 10 bases lay between the germline ends. The CDR3 is 12 amino acids. The DNA of the CDR3 is TGTGCCAGCAGCTTAGGGGATGCGGGAGCTTTCTTT. The encoded protein is CASSLGDAGAFF.

This clone was seen a handful of times. The J gene is TRBJ1-2, the V gene TRBV6-5, with a possible D match to TRBD1 (5 bases). CDR1 and CDR2 (germline): MNHEY, SVGAGI. The CDR3 runs 12 residues. V was shortened by 0 bases and J by 12 bases, with 11 bases between the two germline ends. The CDR3 reads CASSYSGGKDTF. Written as DNA, the CDR3 is TGTGCCAGCAGTTACTCGGGGGGGAAAGACACCTTC.